This TCR beta chain was observed in a study of OX40 agonist ivuxolimab in advanced cancers. The sampling schedule covered blood at baseline, cycle 4 day 1, and cycle 7 day 1. The germline gives CDR1 MDHEN, CDR2 SYDVKM. This CDR3 region has 16 residues. J lost 2 bases, V lost 7 bases, and 11 bases had no gene match. Profiling relied on immunoSEQ multiplex PCR, and the TCRdb table lists in-frame clones only, not all of them. The repertoire holds 42,000 or so clones, with roughly 84% as singletons. Sequences were derived from CD4+ or CD8+ T cells sorted from blood, sampled in a trial of the OX40 agonist ivuxolimab. The sequence was collected from an adult with an advanced solid tumor such as melanoma, head and neck, liver or kidney cancer. J is TRBJ2-7 and V is TRBV28, with TRBD2 identical over 10 bases. The DNA for the CDR3 is TGTGCCAGCACCGACTTGACTAGCGGGTCCACCTACGAGCAGTACTTC. Protein product: CASTDLTSGSTYEQYF.